These 21 T cell receptor beta chains share one sample of origin, sequenced in a study of blood T cell repertoires in COVID-19. The assay was immunoSEQ multiplex PCR, and TCRdb's table has in-frame clones only and misses some. The sample has about 370,000 clones, nearly 90% seen once. What was sequenced was PBMCs or T cells enriched from blood (not recorded which). The receptor source for this set is a woman younger than 45 who had recovered from COVID-19.

The rearrangement uses TRBV7-9 and TRBJ2-5; the D gene is possibly TRBD1 (6 bases). Germline CDR1 SEHNR, CDR2 FQNEAQ (reference sequence). The CDR3 consists of 14 residues. Trimming pared 5 bases from V and 5 bases from J, leaving 15 bases between. The CDR3 region is CASSVTGSGETQYF. CDR3 bases: TGTGCCAGCAGCGTCACAGGGTCGGGGGAGACCCAGTACTTC. Filled out from reference TRBV7-9 and TRBJ2-5, the complete variable domain reads DTGVSQNPRHKITKRGQNVTFRCDPISEHNRLYWYRQTLGQGPEFLTYFQNEAQLEKSRLLSDRFSAERPKGSFSTLEIQRTEQGDSAMYLCASSVTGSGETQYFGPGTRLLVL.

The V and J genes are TRBV6-6 and TRBJ1-1; 8 bases fit TRBD1. The CDR3 loop spans 14 amino acids. The junction had 6 bases not matched to a gene; V was cut back by 0 bases and J by 9 bases. In germline, CDR1 is MNHNY, CDR2 SVGAGI (reference sequence). CDR3 amino acids: CASSYSIFRGQAFF. Here the CDR3 DNA reads TGTGCCAGCAGTTACTCGATCTTCAGGGGGCAAGCTTTCTTT.

This clone was observed a few times. The chain uses TRBV28 and TRBJ1-4; 7 bases fit TRBD1. Germline lookup yields CDR1 MDHEN and CDR2 SYDVKM. V was pared by 5 bases and J by 4 bases, with 4 bases of the junction left unmatched. The CDR3 totals 14 residues. This chain's CDR3 is CASSPGTVNEKLFF. As DNA, the CDR3 is TGTGCCAGCAGTCCCGGGACAGTTAATGAAAAACTGTTTTTT.

This clone has just a few counts. This rearrangement joins TRBV13 to TRBJ1-2; possible D gene TRBD1, 5 bases. This CDR3 comprises 15 residues. The ends were cut back, 1 base at V and 5 bases at J, with 14 bases in the middle. Germline CDR1 PRHDT, CDR2 FYEKMQ (reference sequence). The chain's CDR3 is CASSLARGGVYGYTF. CDR3 nucleotides: TGTGCCAGCAGCTTAGCAAGGGGAGGGGTGTATGGCTACACCTTC.

The chain uses TRBV6-5 and TRBJ1-1; D not resolved. V dropped 7 bases and J dropped 5 bases, with 17 bases sitting between them. Germline V gives CDR1 MNHEY, CDR2 SVGAGI. The CDR3 has 14 amino acids. Here the CDR3 DNA reads TGTGCCAGCATGGTTGGAGGAAGAGGGACTGAAGCTTTCTTT. This codes for CASMVGGRGTEAFF.

The rearrangement joins TRBV3-1 (or the pseudogene TRBV3-2) to TRBJ1-1; perhaps TRBD1 as D (5 bases). The CDR3 is 14 residues long. Germline V gene lookup returns CDR1 LGHDT and CDR2 YNNKEL (reference sequence). V dropped 0 bases and J dropped 1 base, with 6 bases sitting between them. The DNA for the CDR3 is TGTGCCAGCAGCCAAGACGGGGGGAACACTGAAGCTTTCTTT. It codes for CASSQDGGNTEAFF.

This chain uses TRBV16 with TRBJ2-1, with TRBD2 matching over 11 bases. The germline CDR1 and CDR2 sequences are KGHSY and FQNENV. The CDR3 is 15 amino acids. V dropped 6 bases and J dropped 3; count of bases not matched to a gene: 4. This CDR3 reads CASRLGTSGYNEQFF. The CDR3 coding sequence is TGTGCCAGCAGACTTGGGACTAGCGGCTACAATGAGCAGTTCTTC. The variable domain in full, completed from reference TRBV16 and TRBJ2-1, reads GEEVAQTPKHLVRGEGQKAKLYCAPIKGHSYVFWYQQVLKNEFKFLISFQNENVFDETGMPKERFSAKCLPNSPCSLEIQATKLEDSAVYFCASRLGTSGYNEQFFGPGTRLTVL.

V is TRBV5-4 and J is TRBJ1-1; TRBD1 matches 7 bases. The CDR3 consists of 15 residues. Unmatched junction bases numbered 11, after V lost 0 bases and J lost 9 bases. Germline loops: CDR1 SGHNT, CDR2 YYREEE (reference sequence). CDR3 region: CASSLGTGATPKAFF. CDR3 in DNA: TGTGCCAGCAGCTTGGGGACAGGAGCTACCCCGAAAGCTTTCTTT.

In this sample, this clone turned up once. The V call is TRBV5-1, the J call TRBJ2-7, with a weak D call TRBD1 (6 bases). CDR1 is SGHRS and CDR2 is YFSETQ in the germline V gene. Trimming stripped 4 bases from V and 6 bases from J, with 26 bases between. The CDR3 contains 17 residues. CDR3 residues: CASSDRYRAHRWVEQYF. CDR3 DNA sequence: TGCGCCAGCAGCGATCGATACAGGGCCCACCGCTGGGTCGAGCAGTACTTC.

The chain couples TRBV7-9 to TRBJ1-1; the match to TRBD1 covers 7 bases. The junction had 1 base not matched to a gene; V was cut back by 2 bases and J by 4 bases. The CDR3 is 13 amino acids. Germline lookup yields CDR1 SEHNR and CDR2 FQNEAQ (reference sequence). CDR3 sequence reads: CASSLQGGTEAFF. DNA of the CDR3: TGTGCCAGCAGCTTACAGGGGGGCACTGAAGCTTTCTTT.

The rearrangement joins TRBV5-4 to TRBJ1-2; D not certain. The germline V gene has CDR1 SGHNT and CDR2 YYREEE (reference sequence). V lost 3 bases and J lost 7, with 10 bases in between. The CDR3 extends over 12 amino acids. In DNA, the CDR3 is TGTGCCAGCAGCTCCACTAGGGCTGGCTACACCTTC. Protein sequence: CASSSTRAGYTF.

The chain combines TRBV11-2 with TRBJ1-3, with D possibly TRBD1 on 6 matching bases. This CDR3 is 14 amino acids long. Trimming shortened V by 6 bases and J by 5 bases, and 14 bases separated the two germline ends. Germline V gene sequence: CDR1 SGHAT, CDR2 FQNNGV. The CDR3 spells CASSPTGSRNTIYF. CDR3 sequence (DNA): TGTGCCAGCAGTCCCACAGGGTCTAGAAACACCATATATTTT.

This clone appeared a few times. The DNA of the CDR3 is TGCGCCAGCGCACAGGGTTTCGATTCGGGCTACACCTTC. Its protein product is CASAQGFDSGYTF. This chain connects TRBV10-2 to TRBJ1-2; perhaps TRBD1 as D (6 bases). The CDR3 is 13 amino acids. Germline V gene lookup returns CDR1 WSHSY and CDR2 SAAADI. With 8 bases removed from V and 8 bases from J, the gap between germline ends came to 18 bases.

The gene calls are TRBV6-1 and TRBJ1-1, with TRBD1 identical over 8 bases. V shed 3 bases, J shed 5 bases, and the junction held 14 bases outside the gene matches. The CDR3 has 17 amino acids. Germline V gene data show CDR1 as MNHNS and CDR2 as SASEGT. CDR3 amino acids: CASSENWTGRLSTEAFF. The CDR3 bases are TGTGCCAGCAGTGAGAATTGGACAGGGCGGTTGAGTACTGAAGCTTTCTTT.

This chain connects TRBV10-3 to TRBJ1-1; the match to TRBD1 covers 9 bases. V shed 0 bases, J shed 4 bases, and the junction held 3 bases outside the gene matches. The CDR3 is made up of 15 amino acids. From germline, CDR1 is ENHRY and CDR2 SYGVKD. As DNA, the CDR3 is TGTGCCATCAGTGAGTCTGGGGACAGGGTCACTGAAGCTTTCTTT. Translating gives CAISESGDRVTEAFF.

The chain has TRBV20-1 and TRBJ2-3; no clear D gene. Germline lookup yields CDR1 DFQATT and CDR2 SNEGSKA (reference sequence). CDR3 length equals 13 residues. The V gene lost 3 bases and the J gene lost 6 bases, with 13 bases spanning the gap. DNA for the CDR3: TGCAGTGCTAGTGCATTTAACGCGGATACGCAGTATTTT. Protein: CSASAFNADTQYF.

The rearrangement links TRBV7-2 to TRBJ2-1, with a tentative D call TRBD2 (6 bases). Germline V gives CDR1 SGHTA, CDR2 FQGNSA. The CDR3 length is 16 residues. V dropped 3 bases and J dropped 4 bases, with 16 bases sitting between them. The chain's CDR3 is CASSFPGVLEYNEQFF. The DNA of the CDR3 is TGTGCCAGCAGCTTCCCGGGGGTTTTGGAATACAATGAGCAGTTCTTC.

The chain is built from TRBV9 and TRBJ1-4; the match to TRBD1 covers 8 bases. The CDR3 contains 15 residues. Germline V gives CDR1 SGDLS, CDR2 YYNGEE. The J segment lost 7 bases and the V segment lost 4 bases, leaving 9 bases of the junction unmatched. In nucleotides, the CDR3 is TGTGCCAGCAGCCCGGACAGGGTGAGGAGTGAAAAACTGTTTTTT. Translating it yields CASSPDRVRSEKLFF.

The gene calls are TRBV3-1 (or the pseudogene TRBV3-2) and TRBJ2-5; the match to TRBD2 covers 9 bases. The germline gives CDR1 LGHDT, CDR2 YNNKEL (reference sequence). This CDR3 is built from 14 residues. V was clipped by 4 bases and J by 5 bases; unmatched bases: 5. The CDR3 protein is CASSRGLARETQYF. The CDR3 nucleotides are TGTGCCAGCAGCCGGGGACTAGCCCGGGAGACCCAGTACTTC.

The gene calls are TRBV6-5 and TRBJ2-7, with TRBD2 identical over 16 bases. This CDR3 has 15 residues. CDR1 is MNHEY and CDR2 is SVGAGI in the germline V gene. V lost 2 bases and J lost 13; bases outside the gene matches: 8. CDR3 in amino acids: CASSYLSGTSGRVYF. In nucleotides, the CDR3 is TGTGCCAGCAGTTACCTCTCCGGGACTAGCGGGAGGGTTTACTTC.

This clone was seen once. The rearrangement joins TRBV5-1 to TRBJ1-4; D not certain. The CDR3 length is 15 residues. Germline values: CDR1 SGHRS, CDR2 YFSETQ. V lost 2 bases and J 3 bases, leaving 11 bases between the germline ends. The CDR3 loop reads CASSFGGPSNEKLFF. In DNA, the CDR3 is TGCGCCAGCAGCTTCGGAGGCCCATCTAATGAAAAACTGTTTTTT.